Below are 8 T cell receptor beta chains sequenced from a single sample in a study of shared clonotypes between healthy human individuals. Generated by immunoSEQ multiplex PCR, the TCRdb table keeps only in-frame clones and is missing some. The table records over 750,000 clones, 95% to 97% of them present only once. CD45RO-negative CD8 cells positively selected for CCR7 made up the naive population, which excluded terminally differentiated effector memory CD45RA+ cells. The specimen sequenced was naive CD8+ T cells sorted from blood. These receptors came from a man younger than 40 in good health.

The chain recombines TRBV2 with TRBJ2-2, with D uncertain. Germline CDR1 reads SNHLY; CDR2 reads FYNNEI. This CDR3 has 15 amino acids. V lost 3 bases and J lost 2, with 10 bases in between. For the CDR3, the DNA is TGTGCCAGCAGTGATGAACTGGAAAACACCGGGGAGCTGTTTTTT. Its protein product is CASSDELENTGELFF.

This rearrangement joins TRBV5-3 to TRBJ2-1; D is uncertain. TRBV5-3 is recorded as an ORF, its role being uncertain. V lost 8 bases and J 9 bases, leaving 15 bases between the germline ends. This CDR3 has 12 amino acids. In DNA, the CDR3 is TGTGCCAGGGTCGTATGCTCGGGTGAGCAGTTCTTC. This encodes CARVVCSGEQFF.

V is TRBV2 and J is TRBJ2-7; D gene unclear. The length of the CDR3 is 12 residues. Trimming stripped 6 bases from V and 0 bases from J, with 6 bases between. The V gene's germline CDR1 is SNHLY and CDR2 FYNNEI. The CDR3 spells CASSFFSYEQYF. DNA of the CDR3: TGTGCCAGCAGCTTTTTCTCCTACGAGCAGTACTTC. Using reference TRBV2 and TRBJ2-7 for the parts outside the CDR3, the full variable domain is EPEVTQTPSHQVTQMGQEVILRCVPISNHLYFYWYRQILGQKVEFLVSFYNNEISEKSEIFDDQFSVERPDGSNFTLKIRSTKLEDSAMYFCASSFFSYEQYFGPGTRLTVT.

This chain links TRBV29-1 with TRBJ2-3, with 7 bases identical to TRBD1. Trimming took 3 bases from V and 0 from J; bases not matched to a gene: 6. The CDR3 contains 15 residues. Germline CDR1 and CDR2: SQVTM and ANQGSEA. CDR3 protein: CSVDGDRPSTDTQYF. In DNA, the CDR3 is TGCAGCGTTGATGGGGACAGACCTAGCACAGATACGCAGTATTTT.

The chain joins TRBV7-9 to TRBJ1-3; 7 bases match TRBD1. Unmatched junction bases numbered 10, after V lost 5 bases and J lost 0 bases. CDR3 length: 17 residues. Germline-derived CDR1 and CDR2 are SEHNR and FQNEAQ (reference sequence). CDR3 residues: CASSPVGQEYSGNTIYF. The CDR3 nucleotides are TGTGCCAGCAGCCCAGTCGGACAGGAATACTCTGGAAACACCATATATTTT. The full variable domain, with the rest looked up from reference TRBV7-9 and TRBJ1-3, is DTGVSQNPRHKITKRGQNVTFRCDPISEHNRLYWYRQTLGQGPEFLTYFQNEAQLEKSRLLSDRFSAERPKGSFSTLEIQRTEQGDSAMYLCASSPVGQEYSGNTIYFGEGSWLTVV.

Concerning this clone: Other DNA sequences from this sample encode an identical CDR3 as well. The chain recombines TRBV28 with TRBJ1-2, with a possible D match to TRBD1 (5 bases). The CDR3 length is 14 residues. Per germline, CDR1 MDHEN and CDR2 SYDVKM. The V gene lost 2 bases and the J gene lost 4 bases, with 11 bases spanning the gap. In DNA, the CDR3 is TGTGCCAGCAGTTTAGAAGGGGCGGGCTATGGCTACACCTTC. This sequence encodes CASSLEGAGYGYTF.

The chain couples TRBV7-3 to TRBJ2-7; TRBD2 aligns across 10 bases. The CDR3 is made up of 14 amino acids. J gave up 4 bases and V 5 bases, and 5 bases lay outside the gene matches. CDR1 and CDR2 (germline): SGHTA, FQGTGA. The CDR3 DNA follows: TGTGCCAGCAGCGTCAGCGGGAGGGCTTACGAGCAGTACTTC. Its protein is CASSVSGRAYEQYF.

The V and J genes are TRBV7-9 and TRBJ2-1; D is tentatively TRBD1 or TRBD2 (5 bases each). The CDR3 contains 16 residues. The germline gives CDR1 SEHNR, CDR2 FQNEAQ (reference sequence). The V end was cut by 6 bases, the J end by 10 bases, with 25 bases between. In nucleotides, the CDR3 is TGTGCCAGCAGTCCCCGACGGGACCGTCAGATATCAGAGCAGTTCTTC. Protein sequence: CASSPRRDRQISEQFF.